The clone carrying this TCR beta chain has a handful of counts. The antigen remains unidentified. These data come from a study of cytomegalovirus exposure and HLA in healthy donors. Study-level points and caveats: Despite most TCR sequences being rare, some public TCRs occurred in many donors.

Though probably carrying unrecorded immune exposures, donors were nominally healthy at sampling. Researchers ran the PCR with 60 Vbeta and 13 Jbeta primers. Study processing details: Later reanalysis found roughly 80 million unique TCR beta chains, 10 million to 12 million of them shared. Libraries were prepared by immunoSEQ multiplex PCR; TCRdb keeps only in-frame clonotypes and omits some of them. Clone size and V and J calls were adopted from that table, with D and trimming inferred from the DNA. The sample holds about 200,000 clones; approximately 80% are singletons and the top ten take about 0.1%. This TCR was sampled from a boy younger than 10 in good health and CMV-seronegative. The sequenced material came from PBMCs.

As DNA, the CDR3 is TGTGCCAGCAGCAGGGGACAGGGGAAGGGTGAAAAACTGTTTTTT. Its protein product is CASSRGQGKGEKLFF. The J gene is TRBJ1-4, the V gene TRBV5-6; 10 bases line up with TRBD1. This CDR3 has 15 residues. From germline, CDR1 is SGHDT and CDR2 YYEEEE. Trimming cost V 4 bases and J 7 bases; bases outside gene matches: 7. The full variable domain, in which reference TRBV5-6 and TRBJ1-4 provide the parts outside the CDR3, is DAGVTQSPTHLIKTRGQQVTLRCSPKSGHDTVSWYQQALGQGPQFIFQYYEEEERQRGNFPDRFSGHQFPNYSSELNVNALLLGDSALYLCASSRGQGKGEKLFFGSGTQLSVL.